A selection of T cell receptor beta chains follows, all from one sample in a study of cytomegalovirus exposure and HLA in healthy donors. Profiled with immunoSEQ multiplex PCR; TCRdb holds only in-frame clones, not every one. This table has fewer than 50,000 clones, under 70% appearing once. Sequenced sample: PBMCs. These receptors all come from a man aged 55-75 years in good health and CMV-seropositive. Each CDR3 is given with its conserved first and last residue. The D gene is left open where the match is weak. Clone size is given for some rows only: seen once, a few or many times, or a class if the clone is expanded.

j_call d_call clone_size v_call cdr3_nt cdr3_aa
TRBJ2-7 - - TRBV6-5 TGTGCCAGCAGTTACTCAAATGACAGAACCTACGAGCAGTACTTC CASSYSNDRTYEQYF
TRBJ2-2 - - TRBV5-1 TGCGCCAGCAACAATGGGGGGACAGCGAACACCGGGGAGCTGTTTTTT CASNNGGTANTGELFF
TRBJ1-5 - few TRBV7-9 TGTGCCAGCAGCTTAGGGACACCTAATCAGCCCCAGCATTTT CASSLGTPNQPQHF
TRBJ1-1 TRBD1 - TRBV18 TGTGCCAGCTCCACAGGGGCAGGATTGGCTTTCTTT CASSTGAGLAFF
TRBJ1-6 - - TRBV5-1 TGCGCCAGCAGCACCCAGGCGGGGGCTTCCACCTCCTATAATTCACCCCTCCACTTT CASSTQAGASTSYNSPLHF
TRBJ2-1 - few TRBV18 TGTGCCAGCTCACCAAATCCCTGGGCCAATGAGCAGTTCTTC CASSPNPWANEQFF
TRBJ2-7 TRBD2 - TRBV28 TGTGCCAGCAGTTATAAACTAGCGCCTTCCTACGAGCAGTACTTC CASSYKLAPSYEQYF
TRBJ1-6 TRBD1 - TRBV30 TGTGCCTGGGCCACAGGGGTCTTTACACCCCTCCACTTT CAWATGVFTPLHF
TRBJ2-2 - - TRBV5-4 TGTGCCAGCAGCTTAGAGCCTGGCACCGGGGAGCTGTTTTTT CASSLEPGTGELFF
TRBJ1-1 - few TRBV7-9 TGTGCCAGCAGCTCCGGACCGGGAGAAGCTTTCTTT CASSSGPGEAFF
TRBJ2-2 TRBD1 - TRBV5-1 TGCGCCAGCAGCTACGGACAGGGGTCTTCGACCGGGGAGCTGTTTTTT CASSYGQGSSTGELFF